The 30 T cell receptor beta chains listed next were all sequenced from one sample in a study of blood T cell repertoires in COVID-19. The assay was immunoSEQ multiplex PCR, and TCRdb's table has in-frame clones only and misses some. The sample records approximately 33,000 clones, over 65% being singletons. Sequences were obtained from peripheral blood. The receptor set was obtained from an older man with acute or convalescent COVID-19.

This clone was seen a few times. This chain connects TRBV10-1 to TRBJ1-1; D is possibly TRBD1 (6 bases). There are 12 residues in the CDR3. Germline CDR1 WNHNN, CDR2 SYGVQD (reference sequence). Trimming pared 3 bases from V and 11 bases from J, leaving 13 bases between. In DNA form, the CDR3 reads TGCGCCAGCAGTGACTCGGACAGAGAGGCTTTCTTT. The encoded protein is CASSDSDREAFF.

This chain uses TRBV28 with TRBJ1-1; TRBD1 matches at 9 bases. This CDR3 region has 18 residues. CDR1 and CDR2 (germline): MDHEN, SYDVKM. V lost 6 bases and J lost 0; bases outside the gene matches: 14. The DNA for the CDR3 is TGTGCCAGCAGCTACCGATGGGACAGGGTAGTTATGAACACTGAAGCTTTCTTT. It yields the protein CASSYRWDRVVMNTEAFF.

V is TRBV10-1 and J is TRBJ1-5, with D possibly matching TRBD1 (5 bases). Germline V gene sequence: CDR1 WNHNN, CDR2 SYGVQD (reference sequence). The CDR3 length is 14 residues. The V end was cut by 5 bases, the J end by 0 bases, with 8 bases between. This CDR3 reads CASSSGDSNQPQHF. The CDR3 DNA reads TGCGCCAGCAGTTCGGGGGATAGCAATCAGCCCCAGCATTTT.

This sequence joins TRBV27 and TRBJ2-1; TRBD2 agrees at 13 bases. Germline CDR1 and CDR2: MNHEY and SMNVEV (reference sequence). V dropped 5 bases and J dropped 5; count of bases not matched to a gene: 9. This CDR3 is built from 17 residues. The CDR3 protein is CASSPRLAGGMDNEQFF. The CDR3 nucleotides read TGTGCCAGCAGTCCCCGACTAGCGGGAGGAATGGACAATGAGCAGTTCTTC.

This chain uses TRBV7-2 with TRBJ2-7, with D perhaps matching TRBD1 (5 bases). CDR1 and CDR2 from the germline V gene are SGHTA and FQGNSA. V lost 9 bases to trimming and J lost 3 bases, with 15 bases between them. This CDR3 is 13 amino acids long. This CDR3 is CASKDSANYEQYF. Written as DNA, the CDR3 is TGTGCCAGTAAAGACAGCGCCAACTACGAGCAGTACTTC.

V is TRBV6-5 and J is TRBJ2-7; TRBD1 aligns across 8 bases. CDR1 and CDR2 (germline): MNHEY, SVGAGI. With 8 bases clipped from V and 9 bases from J, the junction kept 12 bases outside the gene matches. The CDR3 runs to 13 residues. CDR3 residues: CASRDRRGEVQYF. Written as DNA, the CDR3 is TGTGCCAGCCGGGACAGGAGGGGGGAGGTGCAGTACTTC.

V is TRBV29-1 and J is TRBJ1-1; tentative D call: TRBD1 (5 bases). Trimming cost V 7 bases and J 3 bases, with 15 bases left between them. CDR3 length: 13 amino acids. Looked up from germline, CDR1 is SQVTM and CDR2 is ANQGSEA. The CDR3 DNA reads TGCAGCGCTGCCAGGGAACTTGACACTGAAGCTTTCTTT. This encodes CSAARELDTEAFF. The full variable domain, completed using reference TRBV29-1 and TRBJ1-1, is SAVISQKPSRDICQRGTSLTIQCQVDSQVTMMFWYRQQPGQSLTLIATANQGSEATYESGFVIDKFPISRPNLTFSTLTVSNMSPEDSSIYLCSAARELDTEAFFGQGTRLTVV.

The V call is TRBV2, the J call TRBJ2-1, with 12 nucleotides matching TRBD2. The V gene end was trimmed by 3 bases and the J gene end by 7 bases; junction bases not matched to a gene: 10. Per the germline V gene, CDR1 is SNHLY and CDR2 is FYNNEI. This CDR3 comprises 17 residues. Here the CDR3 DNA reads TGTGCCAGCAGTGAGCGACTAGCGGGGGATCTTATGAATGAGCAGTTCTTC. Protein sequence: CASSERLAGDLMNEQFF.

The rearrangement joins TRBV6-5 to TRBJ1-2; weak D call: TRBD1 (6 bases). Trimming cost V 4 bases and J 2 bases, with 14 bases left between them. CDR1 and CDR2 from the germline V gene are MNHEY and SVGAGI. The length of the CDR3 is 15 residues. Written as DNA, the CDR3 is TGTGCCAGCAGTTTCCGGGACACTAAAAACTATGGCTACACCTTC. Translating gives CASSFRDTKNYGYTF.

The gene calls are TRBV18 and TRBJ1-1; weak D call: TRBD1 (6 bases). This CDR3 region has 16 residues. The ends were cut back, 5 bases at V and 0 bases at J, with 16 bases in the middle. CDR1 is KGHSH, CDR2 LQKENI, per germline. Here the CDR3 DNA reads TGTGCCAGCTCAACGAGGAAGACAGGCCTGAACACTGAAGCTTTCTTT. This translates into CASSTRKTGLNTEAFF.

The chain combines TRBV19 with TRBJ2-1, with a tentative D call TRBD1 (6 bases). The V end lost 0 bases, the J end lost 3 bases, and 12 bases lay between the germline ends. This CDR3 is 16 amino acids long. In germline, CDR1 is LNHDA, CDR2 SQIVND (reference sequence). CDR3 amino acids: CASSIDPGANYNEQFF. The CDR3, as DNA: TGTGCCAGTAGTATAGATCCAGGGGCCAACTACAATGAGCAGTTCTTC.

The chain combines TRBV27 with TRBJ2-2, with D tentatively TRBD1 (6 bases). The CDR3 runs to 17 residues. Germline CDR1 reads MNHEY; CDR2 reads SMNVEV (reference sequence). V lost 2 bases and J lost 4, with 17 bases in between. The CDR3 loop reads CASSLGQGFGATGELFF. The CDR3 coding sequence is TGTGCCAGCAGTTTAGGCCAGGGGTTTGGGGCCACCGGGGAGCTGTTTTTT.

This clone was observed once. The chain uses TRBV24-1 and TRBJ2-3; the match to TRBD1 covers 9 bases. CDR3 length: 14 amino acids. Germline trimming cut 6 bases from V and 6 bases from J; bases unmatched to any gene: 6. Germline V gene sequence: CDR1 KGHDR, CDR2 SFDVKD. The DNA of the CDR3 is TGTGCCACCAGTAACAGGGGGCGAGGGGATACGCAGTATTTT. Its translation is CATSNRGRGDTQYF.

V usage is TRBV6-5 and J usage is TRBJ2-2, with D possibly matching TRBD1 (6 bases). The CDR3 is made up of 15 amino acids. Looked up from germline, CDR1 is MNHEY and CDR2 is SVGAGI. V shed 0 bases and J shed 3 bases, with 8 bases lying between them. DNA for the CDR3: TGTGCCAGCAGTTACTCGAACAGGGACACCGGGGAGCTGTTTTTT. Protein: CASSYSNRDTGELFF.

The genes are TRBV14 and TRBJ2-7; 8 bases align to TRBD2. The CDR3 is made up of 17 amino acids. Germline V CDR1 and CDR2: SGHDN, FVKESK. V dropped 1 base and J dropped 2; count of bases not matched to a gene: 10. This CDR3 reads CASSQGRTSRETYEQYF. The CDR3 nucleotides are TGTGCCAGCAGCCAAGGGAGGACTAGCAGGGAAACCTACGAGCAGTACTTC.

The chain links TRBV7-9 to TRBJ1-1; TRBD1 matches at 7 bases. V was pared by 5 bases and J by 0 bases, with 3 bases of the junction left unmatched. The CDR3 totals 14 residues. Germline CDR1 is SEHNR and CDR2 is FQNEAQ (reference sequence). In DNA form, the CDR3 reads TGTGCCAGCAGCCGGGACAGACTGAACACTGAAGCTTTCTTT. This sequence encodes CASSRDRLNTEAFF.

The chain combines TRBV9 with TRBJ1-5, with D maybe TRBD1 (5 bases). Germline assignment: CDR1 SGDLS and CDR2 YYNGEE. With 2 bases removed from V and 7 bases from J, the gap between germline ends came to 13 bases. The CDR3 extends over 14 amino acids. The CDR3 loop reads CASSVGGSGQPQHF. The CDR3 region has the DNA TGTGCCAGCAGCGTCGGGGGTAGTGGGCAGCCCCAGCATTTT.

The chain links TRBV2 to TRBJ2-7; TRBD1 aligns across 9 bases. The CDR3 runs 14 residues. Germline CDR1 is SNHLY and CDR2 is FYNNEI. V dropped 8 bases and J dropped 0; count of bases not matched to a gene: 5. In DNA, the CDR3 is TGTGCCAGCGCTGGGACAGGGAGCTCCTACGAGCAGTACTTC. It translates to CASAGTGSSYEQYF.

The chain has TRBV3-1 (or the pseudogene TRBV3-2) and TRBJ2-1, with 7 bases matching TRBD2. The CDR3 extends over 17 amino acids. Germline CDR1 is LGHDT and CDR2 is YNNKEL (reference sequence). Unmatched junction bases numbered 13, after V lost 4 bases and J lost 4 bases. The CDR3 here is CASSPRLFGGGYNEQFF. CDR3 nucleotide sequence: TGTGCCAGCAGCCCAAGATTATTTGGGGGGGGTTACAATGAGCAGTTCTTC.

The rearrangement links TRBV9 to TRBJ2-1; 10 bases map to TRBD2. Trimming at V came to 0 bases and at J to 5 bases, leaving 2 bases not matched to a gene. The germline V gene has CDR1 SGDLS and CDR2 YYNGEE. This CDR3 comprises 15 residues. The CDR3 region is CASSVASGGHNEQFF. The DNA for the CDR3 is TGTGCCAGCAGCGTAGCTAGCGGGGGCCACAATGAGCAGTTCTTC.

The chain recombines TRBV9 with TRBJ2-7; D possibly corresponds to TRBD1 (6 bases). The V gene lost 4 bases and the J gene lost 6 bases, with 17 bases spanning the gap. Germline V gene data show CDR1 as SGDLS and CDR2 as YYNGEE. CDR3 length: 14 residues. The CDR3 region has the DNA TGTGCCAGCAGCCCTACTTCCGGGACACCCGAGCAGTACTTC. The encoded protein is CASSPTSGTPEQYF.

This chain links TRBV5-1 with TRBJ2-3, with 16 bases aligning to TRBD2. With 4 bases clipped from V and 0 bases from J, the junction kept 8 bases outside the gene matches. Germline CDR1 reads SGHRS; CDR2 reads YFSETQ. The CDR3 length is 19 residues. The CDR3 nucleotides are TGCGCCAGCAGCCCCGGGACTAGCGGGGGGGCCTTTAGCACAGATACGCAGTATTTT. Protein: CASSPGTSGGAFSTDTQYF.

This chain's CDR3 is CASSPGFGEQYF. CDR3 DNA: TGTGCCAGCAGTCCAGGGTTCGGCGAGCAGTACTTC. This chain joins TRBV27 and TRBJ2-7, with a possible D match to TRBD1 (5 bases). This CDR3 contains 12 residues. V lost 5 bases and J lost 6, with 11 bases in between. Germline lookup yields CDR1 MNHEY and CDR2 SMNVEV (reference sequence).

V usage is TRBV19 and J usage is TRBJ2-5; the D gene is possibly TRBD1 (5 bases). The V gene's germline CDR1 is LNHDA and CDR2 SQIVND (reference sequence). This CDR3 comprises 13 residues. Deletions cut 4 bases from V and 3 bases from J, with 9 bases between. The DNA of the CDR3 is TGTGCCAGTAGTAAGACAGTTAAAGAGACCCAGTACTTC. It is translated as CASSKTVKETQYF.

The rearrangement joins TRBV11-2 to TRBJ2-7, with TRBD2 as a possible D gene (6 bases). Trimming removed 5 bases from V and 9 bases from J, with 14 bases in between. The CDR3 has 12 amino acids. Germline CDR1 and CDR2: SGHAT and FQNNGV. DNA for the CDR3: TGTGCCAGCAGCCCGGACCGGAGGGTGCAGTACTTC. Translated: CASSPDRRVQYF. Variable domain in full (rest from reference TRBV11-2 and TRBJ2-7): EAGVAQSPRYKIIEKRQSVAFWCNPISGHATLYWYQQILGQGPKLLIQFQNNGVVDDSQLPKDRFSAERLKGVDSTLKIQPAKLEDSAVYLCASSPDRRVQYFGPGTRLTVT.

This clone was seen a handful of times. The chain recombines TRBV2 with TRBJ1-4; D unclear. Germline V gene sequence: CDR1 SNHLY, CDR2 FYNNEI. CDR3 length: 13 residues. Deletions cut 10 bases from V and 3 bases from J, with 12 bases between. CDR3 nucleotide sequence: TGTGCCACCCGACTGACTCCTAATGAAAAACTGTTTTTT. This sequence encodes CATRLTPNEKLFF.

This clone was detected only a few times. The V gene is TRBV3-1 (or the pseudogene TRBV3-2), the J gene TRBJ1-3; TRBD1 might be the D (6 bases). The CDR3 covers 16 residues. V was trimmed by 8 bases and J by 0 bases, leaving 17 bases between them. In germline, CDR1 is LGHDT, CDR2 YNNKEL (reference sequence). CDR3 residues: CASWGGGHRSGNTIYF. The CDR3, as DNA: TGTGCCAGCTGGGGTGGGGGACATCGCTCTGGAAACACCATATATTTT.

This sequence joins TRBV5-5 and TRBJ2-1, with 8 positions matching TRBD2. The germline gives CDR1 SGHKS, CDR2 YYEKEE (reference sequence). This CDR3 spans 15 amino acids. V was pared by 4 bases and J by 0 bases, with 3 bases of the junction left unmatched. The CDR3 reads CASSILAGSYNEQFF. DNA of the CDR3: TGTGCCAGCAGCATTCTAGCGGGCTCCTACAATGAGCAGTTCTTC.

The gene calls are TRBV4-3 and TRBJ2-5, with D perhaps matching TRBD1 (7 bases). The CDR3 contains 18 residues. Germline-derived CDR1 and CDR2 are LGHNA and YSLEER. The germline V and J ends were trimmed by 0 bases and 4 bases, with 21 bases remaining between them. CDR3 region: CASSQEIRGSAGGETQYF. As DNA, the CDR3 is TGCGCCAGCAGCCAAGAAATCCGGGGGTCCGCAGGGGGAGAGACCCAGTACTTC.

The CDR3 nucleotides are TGTGCCAGTAAGGGACTAACCTACGAGCAGTACTTC. This encodes CASKGLTYEQYF. The chain couples TRBV28 to TRBJ2-7, with 7 positions matching TRBD2. Germline lookup yields CDR1 MDHEN and CDR2 SYDVKM. The CDR3 loop spans 12 amino acids. The J segment lost 2 bases and the V segment lost 9 bases, leaving 4 bases of the junction unmatched.